Below are 32 T cell receptor beta chains sequenced from a single sample in a study of siplizumab effects on memory and regulatory T cells. The method was immunoSEQ multiplex PCR; TCRdb's version includes in-frame clones alone and lacks a portion of them. The sample has around 110,000 clones, around 94% seen once. The sample taken for sequencing was non-Treg CD4+ T cells sorted from blood. Receptors originate from a human donor in good health.

The chain carries TRBV7-9 and TRBJ1-6, with D tentatively TRBD1 (5 bases). V was trimmed by 7 bases and J by 2 bases, leaving 21 bases between them. The length of the CDR3 is 18 residues. Germline values: CDR1 SEHNR, CDR2 FQNEAQ (reference sequence). The CDR3 sequence: CASTRSQGGLAYNSPLHF. The CDR3 DNA reads as TGTGCCAGCACCCGATCCCAGGGAGGGTTGGCCTATAATTCACCCCTCCACTTT.

The chain uses TRBV11-2 and TRBJ1-3; D unclear. The tail of the sequence fits TRBJ2-2 better, so the J call may be wrong. Germline CDR1 and CDR2: SGHAT and FQNNGV. The CDR3 spans 15 residues. The DNA for the CDR3 is TGTGCCAGCAGCTTAGAGCCAGGGAACACCGGGGAGCTGTTTTTT. Its translation: CASSLEPGNTGELFF.

J is TRBJ1-1 and V is TRBV5-4, with D perhaps TRBD1 (6 bases). With 0 bases removed from V and 7 bases from J, the gap between germline ends came to 10 bases. The germline V gene encodes CDR1 SGHNT and CDR2 YYREEE (reference sequence). The CDR3 extends over 13 amino acids. CDR3 coding DNA: TGTGCCAGCAGCTTGGACGGGGACAATGAAGCTTTCTTT. Its protein is CASSLDGDNEAFF.

This chain uses TRBV29-1 with TRBJ1-1; D not resolved. V dropped 5 bases and J dropped 2 bases, with 9 bases sitting between them. Germline-derived CDR1 and CDR2 are SQVTM and ANQGSEA. The CDR3 runs 12 residues. The CDR3 region is CSVYDGNTEAFF. In DNA, the CDR3 is TGCAGCGTTTACGACGGTAACACTGAAGCTTTCTTT.

The V call is TRBV29-1, the J call TRBJ2-7; 8 nucleotides line up with TRBD2. With V trimmed by 7 bases and J by 0 bases, 5 bases remained unmatched. This CDR3 is built from 13 residues. Germline CDR1 reads SQVTM; CDR2 reads ANQGSEA. CDR3 region: CSAGGRLSYEQYF. The CDR3 region has the DNA TGCAGCGCGGGGGGGCGCCTCTCCTACGAGCAGTACTTC.

This chain uses TRBV2 with TRBJ1-1; a possible D gene is TRBD1 (5 bases). Germline V gene lookup returns CDR1 SNHLY and CDR2 FYNNEI. The CDR3 runs 13 residues. Trimming took 6 bases from V and 2 from J, leaving 10 bases between them. The CDR3 sequence: CASRGVSNTEAFF. The CDR3 region has the DNA TGTGCCAGCAGGGGGGTATCTAACACTGAAGCTTTCTTT.

The chain carries TRBV15 and TRBJ1-5, with D unresolved. CDR1 and CDR2 (germline): LNHNV, YYDKDF (reference sequence). This CDR3 spans 15 amino acids. Trimming left V 3 bases short and J 7 bases short, with 16 bases between. The CDR3 spells CATSSIGVRGQPQHF. CDR3 nucleotides: TGTGCCACCAGCAGCATCGGGGTCCGGGGACAGCCCCAGCATTTT. The whole variable domain, remainder taken from reference TRBV15 and TRBJ1-5, is DAMVIQNPRYQVTQFGKPVTLSCSQTLNHNVMYWYQQKSSQAPKLLFHYYDKDFNNEADTPDNFQSRRPNTSFCFLDIRSPGLGDTAMYLCATSSIGVRGQPQHFGDGTRLSIL.

This chain links TRBV5-6 with TRBJ2-3; 11 bases map to TRBD2. Per germline, CDR1 SGHDT and CDR2 YYEEEE. The CDR3 extends over 17 amino acids. Unmatched junction bases numbered 10, after V lost 0 bases and J lost 7 bases. Here the CDR3 reads CASSLAGGSGRAHTQYF. DNA of the CDR3: TGTGCCAGCAGCTTGGCCGGGGGTAGCGGGAGGGCCCATACGCAGTATTTT.

A remark on this clone: The same CDR3 arises from other DNA sequences in this sample as well. This sequence joins TRBV2 and TRBJ2-6; no reliable D call. This CDR3 is 15 amino acids long. Trimming pared 5 bases from V and 0 bases from J, leaving 8 bases between. Germline V gives CDR1 SNHLY, CDR2 FYNNEI. As DNA, the CDR3 is TGTGCCAGCAGTCTACTGGACTCTGGGGCCAACGTCCTGACTTTC. Amino acids: CASSLLDSGANVLTF.

This chain links TRBV19 with TRBJ1-4, with TRBD1 matching over 7 bases. CDR1 LNHDA and CDR2 SQIVND come from the germline V gene (reference sequence). Trimming at V came to 7 bases and at J to 4 bases, leaving 6 bases not matched to a gene. CDR3 size: 14 residues. The CDR3 DNA follows: TGTGCCAGTACCTTGAGGGGGCTTAATGAAAAACTGTTTTTT. It encodes CASTLRGLNEKLFF.

The V call is TRBV5-4, the J call TRBJ1-2; 7 bases align to TRBD1. The CDR3 is 15 residues long. V was pared by 3 bases and J by 7 bases, with 12 bases of the junction left unmatched. The germline gives CDR1 SGHNT, CDR2 YYREEE (reference sequence). DNA of the CDR3: TGTGCCAGCAGCTCTCGACAGGGATACGTCTCTGGCTACACCTTC. It yields the protein CASSSRQGYVSGYTF.

The gene calls are TRBV4-1 and TRBJ2-7; 7 bases map to TRBD1. The CDR3 is 15 amino acids. CDR1 is MGHRA and CDR2 is YSYEKL in the germline V gene. With 1 base clipped from V and 1 base from J, the junction kept 4 bases outside the gene matches. CDR3 protein: CASSQVQGPSYEQYF. As DNA, the CDR3 is TGCGCCAGCAGCCAAGTACAGGGGCCTTCCTACGAGCAGTACTTC.

This chain uses TRBV28 with TRBJ2-6; perhaps TRBD2 as D (5 bases). The CDR3 has 15 amino acids. Germline V gene lookup returns CDR1 MDHEN and CDR2 SYDVKM. V was shortened by 8 bases and J by 1 base, with 12 bases between the two germline ends. CDR3 amino acids: CASSYRRSGANVLTF. CDR3 DNA: TGTGCCAGCTCCTATAGGAGGTCTGGGGCCAACGTCCTGACTTTC.

J is TRBJ1-4 and V is TRBV6-5; weak D call: TRBD1 (6 bases). Germline values: CDR1 MNHEY, CDR2 SVGAGI. This CDR3 is built from 15 residues. V lost 6 bases and J 3 bases, leaving 14 bases between the germline ends. The CDR3 coding sequence is TGTGCCAGCAGCCCAACCCGGGGGCCTAATGAAAAACTGTTTTTT. Translated: CASSPTRGPNEKLFF.

The J gene is TRBJ1-5, the V gene TRBV2, with a possible D match to TRBD1 (6 bases). Germline CDR1 and CDR2: SNHLY and FYNNEI. Trimming pared 6 bases from V and 7 bases from J, leaving 16 bases between. CDR3 size: 14 residues. CDR3 residues: CASSQTGFNQPQHF. DNA for the CDR3: TGTGCCAGCAGCCAAACAGGGTTCAACCAGCCCCAGCATTTT. The variable domain in full, with the rest retrieved from reference TRBV2 and TRBJ1-5, is EPEVTQTPSHQVTQMGQEVILRCVPISNHLYFYWYRQILGQKVEFLVSFYNNEISEKSEIFDDQFSVERPDGSNFTLKIRSTKLEDSAMYFCASSQTGFNQPQHFGDGTRLSIL.

This clone has a single count. The rearrangement joins TRBV10-3 to TRBJ2-7, with D possibly matching TRBD1 (6 bases). The CDR3 has 14 amino acids. Trimming shortened V by 6 bases and J by 1 base, and 13 bases separated the two germline ends. Germline V gene lookup returns CDR1 ENHRY and CDR2 SYGVKD. The CDR3 bases are TGTGCCATCAGGGACAGTTTTTTATCCTACGAGCAGTACTTC. This gives the protein CAIRDSFLSYEQYF.

CDR3 nucleotides: TGTGCCAGCAGCTTAGGTGGGGGACAGGGTTTCTACAATGAGCAGTTCTTC. Translation: CASSLGGGQGFYNEQFF. The V and J genes are TRBV7-9 and TRBJ2-1, with 9 bases that match TRBD1. The CDR3 loop spans 17 amino acids. Trimming at V came to 1 base and at J to 3 bases, leaving 7 bases not matched to a gene. Germline V lookup: CDR1 SEHNR, CDR2 FQNEAQ (reference sequence).

The V call is TRBV29-1, the J call TRBJ2-7; 10 nucleotides match TRBD1. Germline-derived CDR1 and CDR2 are SQVTM and ANQGSEA. The V segment lost 7 bases and the J segment 2 bases; nucleotides outside the gene matches: 5. The CDR3 runs to 13 residues. CDR3 sequence: CSARDRGPYEQYF. CDR3 bases: TGCAGCGCTAGGGACAGGGGTCCCTACGAGCAGTACTTC.

J is TRBJ2-3 and V is TRBV2; 13 nucleotides align to TRBD2. The CDR3 is 17 amino acids. Germline V CDR1 and CDR2: SNHLY, FYNNEI. V lost 1 base, J lost 3 bases, and 4 bases stayed unmatched. This CDR3 reads CASSEGLAGGSTDTQYF. In DNA, the CDR3 is TGTGCCAGCAGTGAAGGACTAGCGGGAGGTAGTACAGATACGCAGTATTTT. The full variable domain, its missing parts supplied by reference TRBV2 and TRBJ2-3, is EPEVTQTPSHQVTQMGQEVILRCVPISNHLYFYWYRQILGQKVEFLVSFYNNEISEKSEIFDDQFSVERPDGSNFTLKIRSTKLEDSAMYFCASSEGLAGGSTDTQYFGPGTRLTVL.

The genes are TRBV10-3 and TRBJ2-1, with TRBD2 identical over 10 bases. CDR3 length equals 14 residues. V lost 6 bases and J lost 7; bases outside the gene matches: 6. CDR1 is ENHRY and CDR2 is SYGVKD in the germline V gene. The CDR3: CAIRDSGGSNEQFF. The CDR3 DNA reads TGTGCCATCAGGGATAGCGGGGGGAGTAATGAGCAGTTCTTC.

The rearrangement uses TRBV2 and TRBJ2-7; D possibly corresponds to TRBD2 (6 bases). The CDR3 is 14 amino acids. CDR1 is SNHLY and CDR2 is FYNNEI in the germline V gene. V lost 4 bases and J 5 bases, leaving 15 bases between the germline ends. CDR3 nucleotides: TGTGCCAGCAGTGGGCAGGGACTTTGGGACGAGCAGTACTTC. Translating it yields CASSGQGLWDEQYF.

The chain employs TRBV4-2 and TRBJ1-4; 8 positions agree with TRBD1. CDR3 length: 14 residues. The junction had 3 bases not matched to a gene; V was cut back by 3 bases and J by 6 bases. Germline-derived CDR1 and CDR2 are LGHNA and YNFKEQ. CDR3 nucleotide sequence: TGTGCCAGCAGCCACGGACAGGGAGATGAAAAACTGTTTTTT. It is translated as CASSHGQGDEKLFF.

The chain is built from TRBV5-1 and TRBJ1-1; D call uncertain. The CDR3 extends over 16 amino acids. V was pared by 0 bases and J by 0 bases, with 12 bases between. Germline CDR1 and CDR2: SGHRS and YFSETQ. The CDR3 nucleotides are TGCGCCAGCAGCTTGGATTCGAGTACAGTGAACACTGAAGCTTTCTTT. Translation gives CASSLDSSTVNTEAFF.

V is TRBV5-1 and J is TRBJ1-2; D may be TRBD1 (5 bases). Germline CDR1 is SGHRS and CDR2 is YFSETQ. The CDR3 consists of 13 residues. The V end was cut by 0 bases, the J end by 8 bases, with 11 bases between. The CDR3 bases are TGCGCCAGCAGCTTGGAAGGGGCGGGCGGCTACACCTTC. Its protein product is CASSLEGAGGYTF.

V gene TRBV6-1 combines with J gene TRBJ2-7; the D call may be TRBD1 or TRBD2 (7 bases each). CDR1 MNHNS and CDR2 SASEGT come from the germline V gene. Trimming removed 11 bases at V and 5 bases at J, with 25 bases between. The CDR3 sequence is 15 residues long. The CDR3 sequence is CALMSGGGGLDEQYF. The CDR3 DNA follows: TGTGCCCTGATGTCCGGGGGAGGGGGCCTCGACGAGCAGTACTTC.

The chain joins TRBV7-8 to TRBJ2-7; no firm D call. Germline CDR1 reads SGHVS; CDR2 reads FQNEAQ. Trimming removed 5 bases at V and 6 bases at J, with 20 bases between. The CDR3 runs 15 residues. CDR3 loop: CASSPTRLPALEQYF. In DNA, the CDR3 is TGTGCCAGCAGCCCAACTCGACTCCCGGCCCTCGAGCAGTACTTC.

The V call is TRBV5-1, the J call TRBJ1-5, with 10 bases aligning to TRBD1. The CDR3 totals 14 residues. The V gene end was trimmed by 4 bases and the J gene end by 6 bases; junction bases not matched to a gene: 4. CDR1 is SGHRS, CDR2 YFSETQ, per germline. The CDR3 loop reads CASSLDRGGQPQHF. The CDR3 DNA follows: TGCGCCAGCAGCCTGGACAGGGGGGGTCAGCCCCAGCATTTT.

This chain joins TRBV5-4 and TRBJ2-1, with a possible D match to TRBD2 (5 bases). The germline V gene encodes CDR1 SGHNT and CDR2 YYREEE (reference sequence). The CDR3 covers 15 residues. V lost 4 bases and J lost 5, with 16 bases in between. The CDR3 DNA is TGTGCCAGCAGCCCAACTCGGGGAGTCGACAATGAGCAGTTCTTC. It codes for CASSPTRGVDNEQFF.

This chain connects TRBV28 to TRBJ1-2, with TRBD1 matching 8 bases. V dropped 1 base and J dropped 8; count of bases not matched to a gene: 9. This CDR3 contains 15 residues. The V gene's germline CDR1 is MDHEN and CDR2 SYDVKM. The CDR3 DNA sequence: TGTGCCAGCAGTTTATTGGGGCAGGGGGCGGGAGGCTACACCTTC. Translating it yields CASSLLGQGAGGYTF.

The chain carries TRBV18 and TRBJ2-3; 8 bases line up with TRBD2. V dropped 0 bases and J dropped 4; count of bases not matched to a gene: 3. The CDR3 runs 15 residues. The V gene's germline CDR1 is KGHSH and CDR2 LQKENI. DNA for the CDR3: TGTGCCAGCTCACCACCAAGCGGGAGCGCAGATACGCAGTATTTT. Translating gives CASSPPSGSADTQYF.

The rearrangement uses TRBV19 and TRBJ2-4, with a possible D match to TRBD1 (5 bases). This CDR3 is built from 15 residues. CDR1 and CDR2 (germline): LNHDA, SQIVND (reference sequence). V was pared by 5 bases and J by 2 bases, with 13 bases between. CDR3 DNA sequence: TGTGCCAGTAGTCTCCAGGGCTGGACCAAAAACATTCAGTACTTC. This encodes CASSLQGWTKNIQYF.

The chain has TRBV9 and TRBJ2-3; D not certain. This CDR3 is built from 12 residues. V gave up 0 bases and J gave up 2 bases, with 1 base separating them. CDR1 and CDR2 from the germline V gene are SGDLS and YYNGEE. CDR3 in amino acids: CASSVDTDTQYF. The CDR3 bases are TGTGCCAGCAGCGTAGACACAGATACGCAGTATTTT. The whole variable domain, remainder taken from reference TRBV9 and TRBJ2-3, is DSGVTQTPKHLITATGQRVTLRCSPRSGDLSVYWYQQSLDQGLQFLIQYYNGEERAKGNILERFSAQQFPDLHSELNLSSLELGDSALYFCASSVDTDTQYFGPGTRLTVL.